A single sample gave rise to the 10 T cell receptor beta chains below, sequenced in a study of beta chain features in type 1 diabetes. Study-level findings and limits: People with Type 1 diabetes carried modestly yet significantly shorter TCRB CDR3s in all four CD4+ subsets.

The investigators reverse transcribed all of the isolated RNA, so they sequenced expressed TCRB transcripts. Clones were sequenced by immunoSEQ multiplex PCR, and TCRdb holds only the in-frame ones, with some missing. The repertoire includes roughly 330,000 clones, around an eighth of them detected once, and about 0.016% sits in the top ten. What these receptors recognize is not known. Sequencing used naive CD4+ T cells from blood. All receptors come from a woman aged 18-29 years with type 1 diabetes.

J is TRBJ1-1 and V is TRBV7-9; D remains unclear. Per germline, CDR1 SEHNR and CDR2 FQNEAQ (reference sequence). The CDR3 contains 17 residues. Trimming stripped 5 bases from V and 5 bases from J, with 24 bases between. CDR3 sequence (DNA): TGTGCCAGCAGCCCACGGGGAGGGTCACAGCCAAGGACTGAAGCTTTCTTT. Translated, it gives CASSPRGGSQPRTEAFF.

This clone was detected a few times. The chain recombines TRBV30 with TRBJ2-1, with 13 bases that match TRBD2. The V gene end was trimmed by 0 bases and the J gene end by 1 base; junction bases not matched to a gene: 9. This CDR3 spans 19 amino acids. Looked up from germline, CDR1 is GTSNPN and CDR2 is SVGIG (reference sequence). The CDR3 sequence: CAWSVPTGLAGRSYNEQFF. In nucleotides, the CDR3 is TGTGCCTGGAGTGTCCCGACGGGACTAGCGGGAAGGTCCTACAATGAGCAGTTCTTC.

Only a few counts were recorded for this clone. At the DNA level, this CDR3 is encoded by other sequences in the same sample as well. The chain uses TRBV5-4 and TRBJ2-1; D remains unclear. The CDR3 has 15 amino acids. Trimming pared 0 bases from V and 3 bases from J, leaving 10 bases between. The germline V gene has CDR1 SGHNT and CDR2 YYREEE (reference sequence). CDR3 DNA sequence: TGTGCCAGCAGCTTGGATAGTAGCAGCTACAATGAGCAGTTCTTC. Its translation: CASSLDSSSYNEQFF.

The chain recombines TRBV4-1 with TRBJ2-3; D perhaps matches TRBD2 (5 bases). CDR3 size: 17 residues. Germline V CDR1 and CDR2: MGHRA, YSYEKL. V lost 1 base and J lost 2, with 16 bases in between. The chain's CDR3 is CASSQAGGRSFTDTQYF. The CDR3 DNA follows: TGCGCCAGCAGCCAAGCAGGAGGACGGAGTTTCACAGATACGCAGTATTTT.

The chain couples TRBV19 to TRBJ2-1; D is possibly TRBD1 (5 bases). CDR1 is LNHDA and CDR2 is SQIVND in the germline V gene (reference sequence). The CDR3 spans 13 residues. V lost 3 bases, J lost 7 bases, and 10 bases lay in between. The CDR3: CASSMARANEQFF. The CDR3 DNA reads as TGTGCCAGTAGTATGGCCAGGGCGAATGAGCAGTTCTTC.

This clone was recorded a few times. The chain has TRBV5-1 and TRBJ1-1; TRBD1 matches 12 bases. Germline-derived CDR1 and CDR2 are SGHRS and YFSETQ. The CDR3 consists of 16 residues. The V gene end was trimmed by 4 bases and the J gene end by 3 bases; junction bases not matched to a gene: 7. This CDR3 is CASSLPGQGAYTEAFF. CDR3 in DNA: TGCGCCAGCAGCCTCCCGGGACAGGGGGCGTACACTGAAGCTTTCTTT.

The rearrangement joins TRBV7-2 to TRBJ2-7, with 10 bases aligning to TRBD1. This CDR3 is built from 14 residues. Germline CDR1 SGHTA, CDR2 FQGNSA. Trimming removed 1 base from V and 7 bases from J; junction bases left unmatched: 4. The CDR3 region has the DNA TGTGCCAGCAGCTTAGGGGACAGGGGCGGGGAGCAGTACGTC. Translation: CASSLGDRGGEQYV.

CDR3 sequence (DNA): TGTGCCACCAGCAGATCTGGGACAACAGATACGCAGTATTTT. This translates into CATSRSGTTDTQYF. This chain uses TRBV15 with TRBJ2-3, with D tentatively TRBD1 (6 bases). The germline V gene encodes CDR1 LNHNV and CDR2 YYDKDF (reference sequence). Trimming removed 2 bases at V and 3 bases at J, with 9 bases between. This CDR3 is built from 14 residues.

As for this clone: This sample includes further DNA sequences coding for the same CDR3. The chain joins TRBV5-6 to TRBJ2-1, with D unresolved. The germline V and J ends were trimmed by 0 bases and 9 bases, with 4 bases remaining between them. Germline V lookup: CDR1 SGHDT, CDR2 YYEEEE. The CDR3 consists of 11 residues. CDR3 nucleotide sequence: TGTGCCAGCAGCTTGGCGGGTGAGCAGTTCTTC. Protein product: CASSLAGEQFF.

V and J are TRBV10-3 and TRBJ2-1; D is possibly TRBD1 (6 bases). Between the trimmed V and J ends, which lost 4 bases and 10 bases, there was a span of 11 bases. CDR3 length: 12 residues. Germline V lookup: CDR1 ENHRY, CDR2 SYGVKD. The CDR3: CAISGDTQEQFF. The DNA of the CDR3 is TGTGCCATCAGTGGGGACACCCAAGAGCAGTTCTTC.